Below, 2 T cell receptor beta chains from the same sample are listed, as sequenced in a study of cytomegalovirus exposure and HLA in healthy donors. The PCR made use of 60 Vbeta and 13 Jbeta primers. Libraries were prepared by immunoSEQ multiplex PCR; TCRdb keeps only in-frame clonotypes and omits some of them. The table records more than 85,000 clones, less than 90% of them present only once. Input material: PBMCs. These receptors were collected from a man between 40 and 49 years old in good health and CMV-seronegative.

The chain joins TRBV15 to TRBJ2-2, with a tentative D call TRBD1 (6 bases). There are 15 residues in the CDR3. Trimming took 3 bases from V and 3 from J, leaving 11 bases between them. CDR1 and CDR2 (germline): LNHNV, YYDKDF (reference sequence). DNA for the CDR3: TGTGCCACCAGCAGCCCCAGGGGAGACACCGGGGAGCTGTTTTTT. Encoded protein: CATSSPRGDTGELFF.

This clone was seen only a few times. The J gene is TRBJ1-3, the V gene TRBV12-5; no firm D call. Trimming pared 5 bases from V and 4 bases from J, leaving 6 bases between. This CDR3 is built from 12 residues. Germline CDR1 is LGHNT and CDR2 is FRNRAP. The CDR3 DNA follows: TGTGCTAGTGGTACGGAGGGAAACACCATATATTTT. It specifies CASGTEGNTIYF.